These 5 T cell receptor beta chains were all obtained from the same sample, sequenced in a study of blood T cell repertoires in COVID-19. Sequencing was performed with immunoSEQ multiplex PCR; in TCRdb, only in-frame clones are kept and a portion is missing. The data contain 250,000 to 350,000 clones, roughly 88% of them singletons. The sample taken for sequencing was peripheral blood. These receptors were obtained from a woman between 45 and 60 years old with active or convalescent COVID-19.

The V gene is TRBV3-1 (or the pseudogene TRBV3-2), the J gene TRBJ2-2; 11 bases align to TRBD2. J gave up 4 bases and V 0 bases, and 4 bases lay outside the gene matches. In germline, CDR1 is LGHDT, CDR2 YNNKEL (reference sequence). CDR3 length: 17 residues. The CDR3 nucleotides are TGTGCCAGCAGCCAAGAACTAGCGGGAGCCCCCACCGGGGAGCTGTTTTTT. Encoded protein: CASSQELAGAPTGELFF.

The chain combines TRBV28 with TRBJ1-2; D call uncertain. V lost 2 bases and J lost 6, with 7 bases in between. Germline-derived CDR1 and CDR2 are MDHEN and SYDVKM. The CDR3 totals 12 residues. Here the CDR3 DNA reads TGTGCCAGCAGTTTACAGGAGGATGGCTACACCTTC. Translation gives CASSLQEDGYTF.

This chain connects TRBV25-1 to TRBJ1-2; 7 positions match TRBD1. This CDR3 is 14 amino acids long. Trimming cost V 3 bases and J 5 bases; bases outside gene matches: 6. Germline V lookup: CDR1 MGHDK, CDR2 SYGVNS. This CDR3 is CASSDRPGGYGYTF. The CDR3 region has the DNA TGTGCCAGCAGTGACAGGCCAGGGGGGTATGGCTACACCTTC.

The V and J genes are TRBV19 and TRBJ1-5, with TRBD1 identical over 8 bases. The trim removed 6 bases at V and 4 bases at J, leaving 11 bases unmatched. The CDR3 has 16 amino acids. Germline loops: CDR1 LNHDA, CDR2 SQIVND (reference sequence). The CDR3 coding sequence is TGTGCCAGTAGCTTGCCGACAGGGGTGTCGAATCAGCCCCAGCATTTT. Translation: CASSLPTGVSNQPQHF. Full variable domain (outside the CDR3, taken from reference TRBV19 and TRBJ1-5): DGGITQSPKYLFRKEGQNVTLSCEQNLNHDAMYWYRQDPGQGLRLIYYSQIVNDFQKGDIAEGYSVSREKKESFPLTVTSAQKNPTAFYLCASSLPTGVSNQPQHFGDGTRLSIL.

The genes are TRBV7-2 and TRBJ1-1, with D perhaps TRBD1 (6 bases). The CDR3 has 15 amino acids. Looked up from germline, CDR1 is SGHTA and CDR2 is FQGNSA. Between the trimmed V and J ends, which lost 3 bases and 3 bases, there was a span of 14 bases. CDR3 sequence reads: CASSFQAGADTEAFF. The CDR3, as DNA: TGTGCCAGCAGCTTTCAGGCAGGGGCGGACACTGAAGCTTTCTTT.